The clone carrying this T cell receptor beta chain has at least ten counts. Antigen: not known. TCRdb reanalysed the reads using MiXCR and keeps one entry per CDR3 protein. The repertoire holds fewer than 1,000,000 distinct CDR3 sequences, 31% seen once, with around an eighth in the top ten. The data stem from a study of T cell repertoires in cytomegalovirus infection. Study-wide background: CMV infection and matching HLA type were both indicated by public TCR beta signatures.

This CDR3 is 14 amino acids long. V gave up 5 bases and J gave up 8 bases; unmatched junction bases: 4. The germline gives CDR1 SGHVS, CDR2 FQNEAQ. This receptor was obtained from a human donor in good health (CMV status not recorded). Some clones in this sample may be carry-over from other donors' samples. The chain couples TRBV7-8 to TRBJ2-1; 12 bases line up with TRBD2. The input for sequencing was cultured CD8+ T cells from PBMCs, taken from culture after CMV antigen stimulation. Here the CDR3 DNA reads TGTGCCAGCAGCGCCGGACTAGCGGGGCATGAGCAGTTCTTC. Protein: CASSAGLAGHEQFF.